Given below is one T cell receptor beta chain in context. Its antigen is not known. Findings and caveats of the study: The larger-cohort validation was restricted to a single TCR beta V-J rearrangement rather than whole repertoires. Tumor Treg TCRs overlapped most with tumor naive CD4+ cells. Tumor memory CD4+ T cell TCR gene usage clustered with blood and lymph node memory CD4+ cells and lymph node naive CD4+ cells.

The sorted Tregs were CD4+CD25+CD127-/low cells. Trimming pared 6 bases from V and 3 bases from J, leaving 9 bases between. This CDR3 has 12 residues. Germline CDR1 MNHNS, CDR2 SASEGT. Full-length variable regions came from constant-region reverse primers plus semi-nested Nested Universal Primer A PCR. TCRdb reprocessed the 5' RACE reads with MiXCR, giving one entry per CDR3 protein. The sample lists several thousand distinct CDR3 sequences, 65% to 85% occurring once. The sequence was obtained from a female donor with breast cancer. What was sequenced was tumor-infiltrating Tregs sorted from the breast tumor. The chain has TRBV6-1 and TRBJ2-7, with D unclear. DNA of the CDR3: TGTGCCAGCAGGCAGACTGACTACGAGCAGTACTTC. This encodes CASRQTDYEQYF.